This TCR beta chain was sequenced during a study of cytomegalovirus exposure and HLA in healthy donors. Regarding the study as a whole: For most subjects, TCR beta sequences were reported to predict HLA-A and HLA-B alleles with accuracy. Most of the TCR beta V segments (in an earlier analysis) were productive either about 90% or about 30% of the time. TCR beta V- and J-gene trimming, according to a later analysis, was linked to a missense DCLRE1C variant.

Germline values: CDR1 GTSNPN, CDR2 SVGIG (reference sequence). The CDR3 is 15 residues long. Trimming stripped 3 bases from V and 1 base from J, with 15 bases between. In the case of this clone: Its antigen is not known.

PCR involved 60 Vbeta and 13 Jbeta primers. TCRdb's table, derived via immunoSEQ multiplex PCR, lists solely in-frame clones and lacks some. Recorded for this sample: tens of thousands of clones. What was sequenced was PBMCs. The rearrangement links TRBV30 to TRBJ1-1; possibly TRBD1 for D (5 bases). The source of this sequence is a man aged 35 to 55 in good health and CMV-seronegative. The CDR3 sequence is CAWRMKRTPNTEAFF. DNA for the CDR3: TGTGCCTGGAGAATGAAAAGGACACCGAACACTGAAGCTTTCTTT.